This T cell receptor (beta chain) was recovered during a study of blood T cell repertoires in COVID-19. Authors' data handling: Using reference gene primer amplification, nucleated cell counts were estimated. The method was immunoSEQ multiplex PCR; TCRdb's version includes in-frame clones alone and lacks a portion of them. The V and J calls and clone size were taken over from that table, and D and trimming were inferred from the DNA. The sample contains some 100,000 clones, about three quarters of which appear only once. Germline V gene sequence: CDR1 SGHRS, CDR2 YFSETQ. V was cut by 1 base and J by 5 bases, with 13 bases left in between. The CDR3 spans 16 residues.

The chain has TRBV5-1 and TRBJ1-6; perhaps TRBD1 as D (6 bases). The source of this sequence is a man between 65 and 85 years old with acute or convalescent COVID-19. Sequenced sample: peripheral blood. This CDR3 reads CASSLRSGGDNSPLHF. The DNA of the CDR3 is TGCGCCAGCAGCTTGCGGTCTGGGGGCGATAATTCACCCCTCCACTTT.